These 21 T cell receptor beta chains were all obtained from the same sample, sequenced in a study of control samples from healthy donors and cancer patients. Here immunoSEQ multiplex PCR was the method, and the copy in TCRdb shows in-frame clones only, minus some. The table records about 170,000 clones, around 88% of them present only once. Sequenced sample: blood. The origin of the receptors is a young woman in good health.

The J gene is TRBJ2-5, the V gene TRBV11-2, with D unresolved. CDR3 length: 14 residues. Between the trimmed V and J ends, which lost 0 bases and 0 bases, there was a span of 5 bases. CDR1 SGHAT and CDR2 FQNNGV come from the germline V gene. The CDR3 region has the DNA TGTGCCAGCAGCTTAGACACGAACCAAGAGACCCAGTACTTC. Amino acid sequence: CASSLDTNQETQYF.

This chain uses TRBV19 with TRBJ2-7, with D unresolved. The CDR3 covers 14 residues. The germline gives CDR1 LNHDA, CDR2 SQIVND (reference sequence). V lost 3 bases to trimming and J lost 5 bases, with 14 bases between them. The DNA for the CDR3 is TGTGCCAGTAGTATGGTGGGATTCGTAAACGAGCAGTACTTC. Protein sequence: CASSMVGFVNEQYF.

Only a few counts were recorded for this clone. The rearrangement joins TRBV27 to TRBJ1-6; TRBD1 might be the D (5 bases). V was trimmed by 8 bases and J by 0 bases, leaving 11 bases between them. The germline CDR1 and CDR2 sequences are MNHEY and SMNVEV (reference sequence). The CDR3 consists of 15 residues. In DNA form, the CDR3 reads TGTGCCAGCCAGAAGGGGAGCTCCTATAATTCACCCCTCCACTTT. Its protein product is CASQKGSSYNSPLHF.

The V and J genes are TRBV19 and TRBJ1-5; 8 bases match TRBD1. The junction had 6 bases not matched to a gene; V was cut back by 5 bases and J by 0 bases. The germline V gene encodes CDR1 LNHDA and CDR2 SQIVND (reference sequence). The CDR3 is 16 residues long. CDR3 sequence (DNA): TGTGCCAGTAGTCCCCGACAGGGGAATAGCAATCAGCCCCAGCATTTT. Residues: CASSPRQGNSNQPQHF.

J is TRBJ1-5 and V is TRBV27; D not certain. This CDR3 is built from 13 residues. V was shortened by 3 bases and J by 7 bases, with 10 bases between the two germline ends. The germline gives CDR1 MNHEY, CDR2 SMNVEV (reference sequence). This CDR3 is CASSLSAWQPQHF. The CDR3 nucleotides read TGTGCCAGCAGTTTGTCGGCATGGCAGCCCCAGCATTTT.

Comment on this clone: Other DNA sequences of this sample code for an identical CDR3. The chain has TRBV6-5 and TRBJ1-6; D might be TRBD1 (5 bases). V was cut by 6 bases and J by 9 bases, with 15 bases left in between. Germline V gives CDR1 MNHEY, CDR2 SVGAGI. The CDR3 is 14 amino acids. The CDR3 sequence is CASRPGLGGSPLHF. The CDR3 coding sequence is TGTGCCAGCAGACCGGGACTGGGTGGTTCACCCCTCCACTTT.

A few counts support this clone. This chain uses TRBV28 with TRBJ2-1, with 7 positions matching TRBD2. In germline, CDR1 is MDHEN, CDR2 SYDVKM. Trimming took 2 bases from V and 5 from J; bases not matched to a gene: 6. The CDR3 is made up of 15 amino acids. CDR3 protein: CASSLASGPHNEQFF. The CDR3 DNA sequence: TGTGCCAGCAGTTTAGCTAGCGGACCCCACAATGAGCAGTTCTTC.

The chain combines TRBV28 with TRBJ2-7; D is unresolved. The CDR3 contains 12 residues. V was cut by 3 bases and J by 2 bases, with 5 bases left in between. Germline V CDR1 and CDR2: MDHEN, SYDVKM. CDR3 amino acids: CASSLPAYEQYF. CDR3 in DNA: TGTGCCAGCAGTTTGCCCGCCTACGAGCAGTACTTC.

The V and J genes are TRBV9 and TRBJ2-5, with TRBD2 matching 7 bases. Germline V lookup: CDR1 SGDLS, CDR2 YYNGEE. The length of the CDR3 is 14 residues. V lost 0 bases and J lost 4; bases outside the gene matches: 3. The CDR3 reads CASSVGGGVETQYF. For the CDR3, the DNA is TGTGCCAGCAGCGTAGGGGGAGGGGTAGAGACCCAGTACTTC.

The V gene is TRBV27, the J gene TRBJ2-7; D unclear. Germline V gene lookup returns CDR1 MNHEY and CDR2 SMNVEV (reference sequence). CDR3 length equals 13 residues. V dropped 5 bases and J dropped 3 bases, with 11 bases sitting between them. CDR3 nucleotides: TGTGCCAGCAGTCTAGGCGGATACTACGAGCAGTACTTC. Amino acids: CASSLGGYYEQYF.

The chain joins TRBV11-3 to TRBJ1-1; perhaps TRBD1 as D (6 bases). V lost 4 bases and J 0 bases, leaving 15 bases between the germline ends. CDR1 is SGHNT and CDR2 is YENEEA in the germline V gene. CDR3 size: 16 residues. The CDR3 bases are TGTGCCAGCAGCTCCGCCAGGGGTTGGATGAACACTGAAGCTTTCTTT. This translates into CASSSARGWMNTEAFF.

This chain joins TRBV18 and TRBJ1-1; the match to TRBD1 covers 7 bases. The CDR3 sequence is 15 residues long. J lost 5 bases, V lost 5 bases, and 11 bases had no gene match. The germline CDR1 and CDR2 sequences are KGHSH and LQKENI. Here the CDR3 reads CASSGTAVSNTEAFF. DNA of the CDR3: TGTGCCAGCTCAGGGACAGCAGTGTCAAATACTGAAGCTTTCTTT.

V gene TRBV6-2 or TRBV6-3 combines with J gene TRBJ2-5; D not resolved. Trimming shortened V by 6 bases and J by 4 bases, and 9 bases separated the two germline ends. The V gene's germline CDR1 is MNHEY and CDR2 SVGEGT. This CDR3 contains 12 residues. Here the CDR3 DNA reads TGTGCCAGCAGCCCCTCCGCAGAGACCCAGTACTTC. Encoded protein: CASSPSAETQYF.

The chain recombines TRBV19 with TRBJ1-6; 9 bases are shared with TRBD1. The trim removed 6 bases at V and 9 bases at J, leaving 9 bases unmatched. Germline values: CDR1 LNHDA, CDR2 SQIVND (reference sequence). This CDR3 contains 15 residues. In DNA form, the CDR3 reads TGTGCCAGTAGGGGCACGGGACAGGGTTTTTCACCCCTCCACTTT. This encodes CASRGTGQGFSPLHF.

The rearrangement uses TRBV28 and TRBJ2-7; TRBD2 agrees at 7 bases. Germline-derived CDR1 and CDR2 are MDHEN and SYDVKM. V lost 6 bases, J lost 1 base, and 3 bases stayed unmatched. This CDR3 comprises 13 residues. This CDR3 is CASRPSGSYEQYF. CDR3 nucleotides: TGTGCCAGCAGACCTAGCGGTTCCTACGAGCAGTACTTC. Full variable domain (missing parts from reference TRBV28 and TRBJ2-7): DVKVTQSSRYLVKRTGEKVFLECVQDMDHENMFWYRQDPGLGLRLIYFSYDVKMKEKGDIPEGYSVSREKKERFSLILESASTNQTSMYLCASRPSGSYEQYFGPGTRLTVT.

CDR3 nucleotide sequence: TGTGCCAGCAGCTTAGCGGGAGGCGAGCAGTTCTTC. This gives the protein CASSLAGGEQFF. The genes are TRBV7-2 and TRBJ2-1, with D maybe TRBD2 (6 bases). CDR3 length equals 12 residues. V lost 0 bases and J lost 10, with 7 bases in between. Germline CDR1 SGHTA, CDR2 FQGNSA.

V usage is TRBV5-6 and J usage is TRBJ2-7, with 7 bases identical to TRBD1. Per the germline V gene, CDR1 is SGHDT and CDR2 is YYEEEE. V shed 5 bases, J shed 3 bases, and the junction held 8 bases outside the gene matches. The CDR3 length is 14 residues. CDR3 bases: TGTGCCAGCAGGAGGCAGGGGGTTCGCTACGAGCAGTACGTC. This translates into CASRRQGVRYEQYV.

The rearrangement uses TRBV12-5 and TRBJ1-6; a possible D gene is TRBD1 (5 bases). Trimming left V 6 bases short and J 9 bases short, with 9 bases between. There are 12 residues in the CDR3. Germline-derived CDR1 and CDR2 are LGHNT and FRNRAP. The CDR3 region is CASGAGTSPLHF. The CDR3, as DNA: TGTGCTAGTGGGGCAGGGACTTCACCCCTCCACTTT. Full variable domain (missing parts from reference TRBV12-5 and TRBJ1-6): DARVTQTPRHKVTEMGQEVTMRCQPILGHNTVFWYRQTMMQGLELLAYFRNRAPLDDSGMPKDRFSAEMPDATLATLKIQPSEPRDSAVYFCASGAGTSPLHFGNGTRLTVT.

The rearrangement joins TRBV5-6 to TRBJ2-1; D is perhaps TRBD2 (6 bases). Trimming took off 4 bases at V and 10 bases at J, with 12 bases between the two ends. The CDR3 has 12 amino acids. CDR1 and CDR2 from the germline V gene are SGHDT and YYEEEE. CDR3 sequence: CASSLGRGEQFF. CDR3 DNA sequence: TGTGCCAGCAGCCTGGGACGGGGGGAGCAGTTCTTC.

The rearrangement uses TRBV4-2 and TRBJ2-3, with TRBD1 identical over 9 bases. The CDR3 length is 14 residues. Germline values: CDR1 LGHNA, CDR2 YNFKEQ. Trimming at V came to 4 bases and at J to 3 bases, leaving 2 bases not matched to a gene. CDR3 sequence: CASSLGQGTDTQYF. The CDR3 coding sequence is TGTGCCAGCAGCCTGGGACAGGGAACAGATACGCAGTATTTT.

Only one count was recorded for this clone. This chain joins TRBV12-3 or TRBV12-4 and TRBJ2-3; no clear D. The V gene lost 3 bases and the J gene lost 1 base, with 5 bases spanning the gap. The CDR3 length is 13 residues. In nucleotides, the CDR3 is TGTGCCAGCAGTTTCACAGGCACAGATACGCAGTATTTT. Protein: CASSFTGTDTQYF.